This T cell receptor (beta chain) came from a study of shared clonotypes between healthy human individuals. Study context: Researchers assigned three CD4 naive, three CD4 memory, two CD8 naive and one CD8 memory plate to each donor. Study-level results: Larger estimated richness was generally seen in naive subsets than in memory subsets.

V was clipped by 0 bases and J by 5 bases, with 11 bases between them. CDR1 is LGHNA and CDR2 is YNFKEQ in the germline V gene. This CDR3 spans 15 amino acids. CD8 cells regarded as naive lacked CD45RO, were positively chosen for CCR7, and omitted terminally differentiated effector memory CD45RA+ cells. Sequencing used immunoSEQ multiplex PCR; TCRdb keeps in-frame clones, though not all of them. The sample includes 660,000 or so clones, roughly 95% of them seen just once. This clone was recorded a few times. The antigen remains undetermined. The source is a woman aged 30 to 39 in good health. This chain joins TRBV4-2 and TRBJ1-5; D remains unclear. Sequenced input: naive CD8+ T cells sorted from blood. CDR3 protein: CASSQDLAYYQPQHF. Here the CDR3 DNA reads TGTGCCAGCAGCCAAGATCTGGCGTATTATCAGCCCCAGCATTTT.